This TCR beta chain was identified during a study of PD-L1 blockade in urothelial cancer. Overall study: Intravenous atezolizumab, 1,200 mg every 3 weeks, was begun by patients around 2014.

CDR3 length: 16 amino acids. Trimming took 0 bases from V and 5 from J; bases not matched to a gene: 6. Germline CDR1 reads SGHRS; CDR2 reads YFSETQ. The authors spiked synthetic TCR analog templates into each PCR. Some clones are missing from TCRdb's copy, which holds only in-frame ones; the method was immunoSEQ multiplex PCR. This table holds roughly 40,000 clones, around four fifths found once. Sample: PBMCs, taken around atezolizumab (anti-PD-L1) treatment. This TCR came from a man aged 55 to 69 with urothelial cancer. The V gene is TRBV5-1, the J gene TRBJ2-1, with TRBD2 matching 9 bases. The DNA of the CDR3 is TGCGCCAGCAGCTTGGCCCGAAGCGGGGGGAACAATGAGCAGTTCTTC. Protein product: CASSLARSGGNNEQFF.